This TCR beta chain is drawn from a study of human CD8 memory T cell subsets. Production of TCR beta libraries used UMI-labeled 5' RACE as the method. TCRdb reanalyzed the 5' RACE reads and collapses them to one entry per CDR3 protein, without DNA. The sample has about 18,000 distinct CDR3 sequences, and its top ten clones hold around 5.8%. Overall study findings and caveats: Stem-like memory and precursor exhausted T cells had similarly high diversity, unlike effector memory cells.

Germline V gene sequence: CDR1 SGHVS, CDR2 FQNEAQ. CDR3 size: 16 residues. Note on this clonotype: Its antigen is still unknown.

Buffy coats from healthy donors yielded the PBMC. Total RNA was taken from some 160,000 sorted CD8+ T cells, in duplicate, per subset. The chain links TRBV7-8 to TRBJ2-2; TCRdb designates TRBD2, a call that cannot be tested without DNA. The TCR comes from a human donor in good health. The sequenced sample consisted of CD8+ T cells from PBMCs. The CDR3 loop reads CASSPSGGRNTGELFF.